A single sample gave rise to the 32 T cell receptor beta chains below, sequenced in a study of T cells in Graves' hyperthyroidism and ophthalmopathy (dated by TCRdb to between 2019 and 2020). The protocol used for the library was multiplex PCR. TCRdb records Illumina HiSeq 2000 as the sequencer. Amplification of TCR beta CDR3 regions was carried out from RNA transcripts. For the first round of RT-PCR on the TCR CDR3, the HTBI primer set was used together with the Qiagen OneStep RT-PCR kit. The public sequencing data were trimmed at Q25 with fastp and processed into clonotypes with MiXCR by TCRdb, which kept only in-frame beta chains. Each entry merges the rows of one CDR3 protein and shows their most common DNA and genes. The table for this sample lists more than 300,000 distinct CDR3 sequences; more than 14% of them were counted only once. Roughly a fifth of the sample rests with the top ten. The sequenced sample was blood. These receptors all stem from a woman aged 25 to 39 with Graves' ophthalmopathy.

This clonotype was found many times. The J gene is TRBJ2-1, the V gene TRBV6-1, with no clear D. The CDR3 is made up of 13 amino acids. From germline, CDR1 is MNHNS and CDR2 SASEGT. Trimming shortened V by 6 bases and J by 3 bases, and 9 bases separated the two germline ends. The CDR3 here is CASRTPGYNEQFF. Here the CDR3 DNA reads TGTGCCAGCAGGACACCCGGCTACAATGAGCAGTTCTTC.

This clonotype appeared many times. The rearrangement uses TRBV27 and TRBJ2-1, with 8 bases lining up with TRBD1. V shed 6 bases, J shed 7 bases, and the junction held 14 bases outside the gene matches. The CDR3 runs 16 residues. CDR1 MNHEY and CDR2 SMNVEV come from the germline V gene (reference sequence). CDR3 bases: TGTGCCAGCAGCACGATCCACAGGGGGTTTGGTAATGAGCAGTTCTTC. Amino acid sequence: CASSTIHRGFGNEQFF.

The sample holds a few counts of this clonotype. V gene TRBV24-1 combines with J gene TRBJ2-3; 9 bases are shared with TRBD1. The germline CDR1 and CDR2 sequences are KGHDR and SFDVKD. V was clipped by 0 bases and J by 5 bases; unmatched bases: 11. The CDR3 contains 18 residues. CDR3 in amino acids: CATSDLPDRTGEKDTQYF. CDR3 nucleotide sequence: TGTGCCACCAGTGATTTGCCGGACAGGACAGGGGAGAAAGATACGCAGTATTTT.

In this sample, this clonotype turned up many times. V gene TRBV7-2 combines with J gene TRBJ2-1, with D possibly matching TRBD2 (5 bases). This CDR3 region has 14 residues. V lost 5 bases to trimming and J lost 5 bases, with 13 bases between them. CDR1 is SGHTA and CDR2 is FQGNSA in the germline V gene. The CDR3 region is CASSPIRTHNEQFF. The DNA of the CDR3 is TGTGCCAGCAGCCCTATTAGGACTCACAATGAGCAGTTCTTC.

The V and J genes are TRBV28 and TRBJ1-2; 7 bases align to TRBD1. V lost 4 bases to trimming and J lost 5 bases; unmatched junction nucleotides: 13. Germline V gene lookup returns CDR1 MDHEN and CDR2 SYDVKM. This CDR3 region has 16 residues. The DNA for the CDR3 is TGTGCCAGCAGTTACACCCGGCGGGACAGAATATATGGCTACACCTTC. Its protein product is CASSYTRRDRIYGYTF.

The chain is built from TRBV6-2 or TRBV6-3 and TRBJ2-2; no reliable D call. The CDR3 length is 11 residues. V was shortened by 10 bases and J by 2 bases, with 5 bases between the two germline ends. Germline CDR1 is MNHEY and CDR2 is SVGEGT. The CDR3 loop is CATGNTGELFF. CDR3 nucleotides: TGTGCCACAGGAAACACCGGGGAGCTGTTTTTT.

There are many counts of this clonotype. CDR3 coding DNA: TGTGCCACCAGCCGATATATTGCAACTAATGAAAAACTGTTTTTT. This encodes CATSRYIATNEKLFF. The chain carries TRBV15 and TRBJ1-4; D gene unclear. Germline assignment: CDR1 LNHNV and CDR2 YYDKDF (reference sequence). The V end lost 5 bases, the J end lost 0 bases, and 10 bases lay between the germline ends. This CDR3 spans 15 amino acids.

This chain connects TRBV20-1 to TRBJ2-2; 9 bases fit TRBD2. The germline V gene encodes CDR1 DFQATT and CDR2 SNEGSKA (reference sequence). Trimming took 1 base from V and 5 from J; bases not matched to a gene: 8. This CDR3 comprises 16 residues. The CDR3 reads CSARVGAGGGTGELFF. The CDR3 coding sequence is TGCAGTGCTAGAGTCGGTGCGGGGGGGGGGACCGGGGAGCTGTTTTTT.

This clonotype was seen at least ten times. The rearrangement uses TRBV12-3 or TRBV12-4 and TRBJ2-3; D may be TRBD2 (6 bases). The CDR3 covers 14 residues. Between the trimmed V and J ends, which lost 6 bases and 1 base, there was a span of 11 bases. The CDR3: CASRRGRRTDTQYF. The CDR3 DNA reads as TGTGCCAGCAGGCGGGGCAGACGCACAGATACGCAGTATTTT.

This clonotype was observed at least ten times. This sequence joins TRBV20-1 and TRBJ1-5; 7 positions match TRBD1. Germline CDR1 reads DFQATT; CDR2 reads SNEGSKA (reference sequence). V was clipped by 0 bases and J by 6 bases; unmatched bases: 11. This CDR3 contains 16 residues. The CDR3 loop is CSARDITGQVFQPQHF. The CDR3, as DNA: TGCAGTGCTAGAGATATAACCGGACAGGTATTTCAGCCCCAGCATTTT.

This clonotype came up many times. V and J are TRBV6-6 and TRBJ2-1; D remains unclear. V was shortened by 1 base and J by 3 bases, with 10 bases between the two germline ends. CDR3 length equals 15 residues. The germline CDR1 and CDR2 sequences are MNHNY and SVGAGI (reference sequence). The CDR3 DNA reads as TGTGCCAGCAGTTACTTATCCGGTGTCTACAATGAGCAGTTCTTC. This encodes CASSYLSGVYNEQFF.

The chain has TRBV20-1 and TRBJ2-5; D unresolved. Trimming pared 0 bases from V and 4 bases from J, leaving 15 bases between. The germline V gene has CDR1 DFQATT and CDR2 SNEGSKA (reference sequence). CDR3 length: 15 amino acids. CDR3 sequence reads: CSAREGKAPLETQYF. The CDR3 DNA follows: TGCAGTGCTAGAGAAGGGAAGGCCCCATTAGAGACCCAGTACTTC.

In its sample, this clonotype was seen many times. The chain couples TRBV11-2 to TRBJ1-4, with TRBD1 as a possible D gene (5 bases). The CDR3 covers 18 residues. V was trimmed by 5 bases and J by 6 bases, leaving 25 bases between them. In germline, CDR1 is SGHAT, CDR2 FQNNGV. This CDR3 is CASSIADIPFREHEKLFF. The CDR3, as DNA: TGTGCCAGCAGCATAGCCGACATTCCATTCAGGGAGCATGAAAAACTGTTTTTT.

Concerning this clonotype itself: One end of the junction is discordant with germline, which a read error may explain. The rearrangement joins TRBV28 to TRBJ2-5; the D gene is possibly TRBD2 (7 bases). CDR1 MDHEN and CDR2 SYDVKM come from the germline V gene. The CDR3 has 16 amino acids. CDR3 region: CASSLVGGGRPETQYF. For the CDR3, the DNA is TGCGCCAGCAGTTTGGTTGGCGGGGGCCGACCGGAGACCCAGTACTTC.

Many counts were recorded for this clonotype. The V call is TRBV4-2, the J call TRBJ2-2, with D perhaps matching TRBD1 (5 bases). CDR3 length: 16 amino acids. V was clipped by 5 bases and J by 1 base, with 14 bases between them. Per the germline V gene, CDR1 is LGHNA and CDR2 is YNFKEQ. The CDR3 DNA reads as TGTGCCAGCAGCAGAAGTCTGCAGGGGAACACCGGGGAGCTGTTTTTT. It translates to CASSRSLQGNTGELFF.

This clonotype was counted at least ten times. V and J are TRBV5-5 and TRBJ2-7, with TRBD1 identical over 10 bases. V shed 0 bases, J shed 0 bases, and the junction held 3 bases outside the gene matches. CDR1 SGHKS and CDR2 YYEKEE come from the germline V gene (reference sequence). The CDR3 totals 16 residues. CDR3: CASSLEGQGSSYEQYF. The DNA for the CDR3 is TGTGCCAGCAGCTTGGAGGGACAGGGGAGCTCCTACGAGCAGTACTTC.

Turning to this clonotype: Given a much more abundant clone one base away, this may be a read error. This CDR3 fails to terminate in the conserved phenylalanine or tryptophan, so it likely reflects a read error. The chain recombines TRBV9 with TRBJ1-2, with D unclear. Trimming shortened V by 6 bases and J by 3 bases, and 9 bases separated the two germline ends. CDR1 is SGDLS and CDR2 is YYNGEE in the germline V gene. The length of the CDR3 is 12 residues. CDR3 in amino acids: CASTGRDYGYTL. The CDR3 DNA is TGTGCCAGCACCGGGAGGGACTATGGCTACACCCTC.

This clonotype was observed at least ten times. CDR3 coding DNA: TGTGCCAGCAGCCTAGCGGGGGTCCAAGAGACCCAGTACTTC. This sequence encodes CASSLAGVQETQYF. The chain employs TRBV12-3 or TRBV12-4 and TRBJ2-5, with TRBD2 identical over 10 bases. This CDR3 comprises 14 residues. Trimming took 6 bases from V and 1 from J; bases not matched to a gene: 2.

In this sample, this clonotype turned up many times. The V call is TRBV7-2, the J call TRBJ1-1, with 9 bases lining up with TRBD1. The CDR3 covers 15 residues. Germline V gives CDR1 SGHTA, CDR2 FQGNSA. V shed 5 bases and J 0 bases; nucleotides not matched to a gene: 4. The DNA of the CDR3 is TGTGCCAGCAGCGTCGACAGGGGGATGAACACTGAAGCTTTCTTT. Translating it yields CASSVDRGMNTEAFF. Variable domain in full (rest from reference TRBV7-2 and TRBJ1-1): GAGVSQSPSNKVTEKGKDVELRCDPISGHTALYWYRQSLGQGLEFLIYFQGNSAPDKSGLPSDRFSAERTGGSVSTLTIQRTQQEDSAVYLCASSVDRGMNTEAFFGQGTRLTVV.

In its sample, this clonotype was seen a few times. The rearrangement uses TRBV9 and TRBJ1-4, with a possible D match to TRBD1 (5 bases). The CDR3 runs to 18 residues. Trimming left V 0 bases short and J 8 bases short, with 23 bases between. The germline CDR1 and CDR2 sequences are SGDLS and YYNGEE. The CDR3 is CASSVAEEIGTAGEKLFF. Here the CDR3 DNA reads TGTGCCAGCAGCGTAGCCGAGGAGATCGGGACCGCAGGAGAAAAACTGTTTTTT.

The V and J genes are TRBV20-1 and TRBJ2-5; the D gene is possibly TRBD2 (6 bases). V dropped 0 bases and J dropped 7 bases, with 18 bases sitting between them. CDR1 and CDR2 from the germline V gene are DFQATT and SNEGSKA (reference sequence). There are 15 residues in the CDR3. CDR3 bases: TGCAGTGCTAGAGATGTGGGAGGCAGAGGCGGGACCCAGTACTTC. Translation: CSARDVGGRGGTQYF.

This clonotype has a count of ten or more. The J gene is TRBJ2-5, the V gene TRBV3-1; D may be TRBD1 (5 bases). Trimming took 4 bases from V and 0 from J, leaving 9 bases between them. The CDR3 extends over 14 amino acids. Germline CDR1 is LGHDT and CDR2 is YNNKEL (reference sequence). The CDR3 protein is CASSPGHNQETQYF. Written as DNA, the CDR3 is TGTGCCAGCAGCCCCGGACATAACCAAGAGACCCAGTACTTC.

This clonotype was detected ten times or more. The chain uses TRBV7-2 and TRBJ2-5, with 12 bases fitting TRBD2. Germline CDR1 SGHTA, CDR2 FQGNSA. The junction had 5 bases not matched to a gene; V was cut back by 1 base and J by 2 bases. The CDR3 totals 17 residues. CDR3 DNA: TGTGCCAGCAGCTTAGAGAAACTAGCGGGGGGACAAGAGACCCAGTACTTC. Amino acid sequence: CASSLEKLAGGQETQYF.

V and J are TRBV29-1 and TRBJ2-3; TRBD2 matches 7 bases. CDR1 is SQVTM, CDR2 ANQGSEA, per germline. The CDR3 is made up of 17 amino acids. Germline trimming cut 4 bases from V and 2 bases from J; bases unmatched to any gene: 15. In DNA, the CDR3 is TGCAGCGTTGTAAAAGCGGGGCCCCCATACTTCACAGATACGCAGTATTTT. Translation gives CSVVKAGPPYFTDTQYF.

This clonotype was seen many times. The chain uses TRBV3-1 and TRBJ2-1; D unresolved. From germline, CDR1 is LGHDT and CDR2 YNNKEL (reference sequence). This CDR3 contains 11 residues. The V gene lost 6 bases and the J gene lost 7 bases, with 7 bases spanning the gap. CDR3 bases: TGTGCCAGCAGTACAGTGAATGAGCAGTTCTTC. The encoded protein is CASSTVNEQFF.

This chain links TRBV24-1 with TRBJ2-2; the match to TRBD2 covers 15 bases. Germline assignment: CDR1 KGHDR and CDR2 SFDVKD. The CDR3 length is 20 residues. Trimming cost V 6 bases and J 0 bases; bases outside gene matches: 10. The CDR3 reads CATSSSSGTSGGSNTGELFF. As DNA, the CDR3 is TGTGCCACCAGTAGCTCATCCGGGACTAGCGGGGGGTCGAACACCGGGGAGCTGTTTTTT.

The gene calls are TRBV19 and TRBJ2-1; no clear D. Per the germline V gene, CDR1 is LNHDA and CDR2 is SQIVND (reference sequence). The CDR3 length is 11 residues. Trimming shortened V by 9 bases and J by 9 bases, and 12 bases separated the two germline ends. CDR3 residues: CASALLGEQFF. For the CDR3, the DNA is TGTGCCAGCGCACTACTCGGTGAGCAGTTCTTC.

Many counts were recorded for this clonotype. The chain combines TRBV6-1 with TRBJ2-7; D is uncertain. V was cut by 0 bases and J by 2 bases, with 8 bases left in between. The CDR3 covers 14 residues. Germline V gene sequence: CDR1 MNHNS, CDR2 SASEGT. The CDR3 DNA is TGTGCCAGCAGTGAAGCGGGCAGTCCCTACGAGCAGTACTTC. Translation gives CASSEAGSPYEQYF.

V usage is TRBV12-3 or TRBV12-4 and J usage is TRBJ2-1, with 8 bases identical to TRBD2. The trim removed 10 bases at V and 7 bases at J, leaving 9 bases unmatched. The CDR3 has 13 amino acids. CDR3: CATGGRDVNEQFF. CDR3 DNA: TGTGCCACGGGGGGGCGCGACGTGAATGAGCAGTTCTTC.

The chain couples TRBV6-2 or TRBV6-3 to TRBJ1-1; tentative D call: TRBD1 (6 bases). The germline V and J ends were trimmed by 4 bases and 2 bases, with 26 bases remaining between them. Germline V CDR1 and CDR2: MNHEY, SVGEGT. This CDR3 region has 19 residues. In DNA form, the CDR3 reads TGTGCCAGCAGTTCCCCGGGACTAGACAGGCCACATCTAAACACTGAAGCTTTCTTT. Translating gives CASSSPGLDRPHLNTEAFF.

This clonotype was seen many times. The V and J genes are TRBV5-1 and TRBJ2-7, with D maybe TRBD1 (6 bases). V dropped 3 bases and J dropped 0 bases, with 7 bases sitting between them. Germline lookup yields CDR1 SGHRS and CDR2 YFSETQ. This CDR3 is 13 amino acids long. Here the CDR3 DNA reads TGCGCCAGCAGCTCAGGGGTCTCCTACGAGCAGTACTTC. This codes for CASSSGVSYEQYF.

This clonotype was counted only a few times. Given a much more abundant clone one base away, this may be a read error. The CDR3 region is CSTSDLGTEAFF. DNA for the CDR3: TGCAGTACTAGCGATTTGGGAACTGAAGCTTTCTTT. This rearrangement joins TRBV20-1 to TRBJ1-1; no definite D call. CDR3 size: 12 residues. The germline V gene has CDR1 DFQATT and CDR2 SNEGSKA (reference sequence).